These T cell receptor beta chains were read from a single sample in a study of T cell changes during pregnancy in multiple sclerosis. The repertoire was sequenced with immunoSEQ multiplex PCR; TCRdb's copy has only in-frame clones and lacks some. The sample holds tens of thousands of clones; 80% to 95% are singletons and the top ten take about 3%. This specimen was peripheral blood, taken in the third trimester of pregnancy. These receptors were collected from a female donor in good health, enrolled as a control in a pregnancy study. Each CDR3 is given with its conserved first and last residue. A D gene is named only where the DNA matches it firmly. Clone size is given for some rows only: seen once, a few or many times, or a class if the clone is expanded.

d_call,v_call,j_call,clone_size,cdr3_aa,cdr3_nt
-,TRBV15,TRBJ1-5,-,CATSIGRDSNQPQHF,TGTGCCACCAGCATAGGGAGGGATAGCAATCAGCCCCAGCATTTT
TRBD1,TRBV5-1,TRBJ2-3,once,CASSPGTGATDTQYF,TGCGCCAGCAGCCCCGGGACAGGTGCCACAGATACGCAGTATTTT
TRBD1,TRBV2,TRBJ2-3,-,CASSDPGQGPRPNTQYF,TGTGCCAGCAGTGATCCGGGACAGGGGCCCCGACCCAATACGCAGTATTTT
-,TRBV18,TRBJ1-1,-,CASSPPIGVYGRWNTEAFF,TGTGCCAGCTCACCACCGATTGGTGTCTATGGTAGATGGAACACTGAAGCTTTCTTT
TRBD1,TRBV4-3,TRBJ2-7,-,CASSQGQGSYEQYF,TGCGCCAGCAGCCAAGGACAGGGTTCCTACGAGCAGTACTTC
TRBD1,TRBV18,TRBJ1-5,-,CASSPSGTGSFSNQPQHF,TGTGCCAGCTCACCTTCCGGGACAGGGTCCTTTAGCAATCAGCCCCAGCATTTT
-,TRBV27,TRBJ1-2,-,CASSFTGQWGGYTF,TGTGCCAGCAGTTTCACAGGGCAGTGGGGTGGCTACACCTTC
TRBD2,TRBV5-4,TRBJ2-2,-,CASSFGLASYAGELFF,TGTGCCAGCAGCTTTGGACTAGCGAGTTACGCCGGGGAGCTGTTTTTT
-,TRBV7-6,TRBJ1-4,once,CASSRTREVNEKLFF,TGTGCCAGCAGCCGTACGCGGGAGGTTAATGAAAAACTGTTTTTT
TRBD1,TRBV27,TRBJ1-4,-,CASSFRGGQGDGKLFF,TGTGCCAGCAGTTTTAGGGGAGGACAGGGGGATGGAAAACTGTTTTTT
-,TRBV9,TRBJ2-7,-,CVSSRTSFEQYF,TGTGTCAGCAGCCGGACTTCCTTTGAGCAGTACTTC
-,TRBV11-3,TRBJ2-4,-,CASIGTPGGIQYF,TGTGCCAGCATCGGGACTCCCGGAGGCATTCAGTACTTC
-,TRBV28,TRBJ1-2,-,CASRSPGQGNNYGYTF,TGTGCCAGCAGATCCCCGGGACAAGGAAATAACTATGGCTACACCTTC
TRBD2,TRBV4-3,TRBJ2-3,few,CASSQVLAGGPTDTQYF,TGCGCCAGCAGCCAAGTCCTAGCGGGAGGGCCCACAGATACGCAGTATTTT
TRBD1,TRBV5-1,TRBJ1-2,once,CASSLGTGGDGHTF,TGCGCCAGCAGCTTAGGGACAGGGGGCGATGGCCACACCTTC
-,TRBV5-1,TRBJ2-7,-,CASSVRGGNVYEQYF,TGCGCCAGCAGCGTCCGAGGGGGAAATGTCTACGAGCAGTACTTC
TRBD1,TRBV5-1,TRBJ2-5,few,CASSLEAGTGGQETQYF,TGCGCCAGCAGCTTGGAGGCCGGGACAGGGGGTCAAGAGACCCAGTACTTC
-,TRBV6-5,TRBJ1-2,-,CASSKEGYGYTF,TGTGCCAGCAGTAAGGAGGGCTATGGCTACACCTTC
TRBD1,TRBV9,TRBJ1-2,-,CASSEGQGAGGYTF,TGTGCCAGCAGCGAGGGACAGGGGGCAGGTGGCTACACCTTC
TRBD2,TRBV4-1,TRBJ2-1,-,CASSRSGASGGYNEQFF,TGCGCCAGCAGCCGAAGCGGGGCTAGCGGGGGGTACAATGAGCAGTTCTTC
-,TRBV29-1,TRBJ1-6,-,CSVEDLKGELRSSYNSPLHF,TGCAGCGTTGAAGATCTTAAAGGAGAGCTAAGAAGCTCCTATAATTCACCCCTCCACTTT
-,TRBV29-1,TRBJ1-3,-,CSVAGEGGNTIYF,TGCAGCGTTGCCGGGGAGGGTGGAAACACCATATATTTT
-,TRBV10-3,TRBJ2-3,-,CAISESGADTQYF,TGTGCCATCAGTGAGTCAGGGGCAGATACGCAGTATTTT
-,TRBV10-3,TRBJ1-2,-,CAINQGTTNYGYTF,TGTGCCATCAATCAGGGGACCACTAACTATGGCTACACCTTC
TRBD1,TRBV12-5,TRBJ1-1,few,CASGSVTGTDEAFF,TGTGCTAGTGGTTCTGTAACCGGGACAGATGAAGCTTTCTTT
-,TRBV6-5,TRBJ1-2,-,CASSYGSEAGGYTF,TGTGCCAGCAGTTATGGGAGTGAGGCAGGTGGCTACACCTTC
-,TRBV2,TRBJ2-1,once,CASSDDVDYNEQFF,TGTGCCAGCAGTGACGATGTAGACTACAATGAGCAGTTCTTC
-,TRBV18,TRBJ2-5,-,CASSPGLSQETQYF,TGTGCCAGCTCACCTGGACTATCTCAAGAGACCCAGTACTTC
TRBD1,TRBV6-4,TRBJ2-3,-,CASSAGTGETDTQYF,TGTGCCAGCAGTGCAGGGACAGGGGAAACAGATACGCAGTATTTT
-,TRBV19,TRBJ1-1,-,CASSVGLNTEAFF,TGTGCCAGTAGCGTTGGCCTGAACACTGAAGCTTTCTTT
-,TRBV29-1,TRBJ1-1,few,CSVRVNTEAFF,TGCAGCGTTCGTGTGAACACTGAAGCTTTCTTT
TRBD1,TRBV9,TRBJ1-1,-,CASSPPPQGASTEAFF,TGTGCCAGCAGCCCCCCTCCACAGGGGGCCAGCACTGAAGCTTTCTTT
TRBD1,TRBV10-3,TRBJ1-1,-,CAIRGTENTEAFF,TGTGCCATCCGGGGGACAGAGAACACTGAAGCTTTCTTT
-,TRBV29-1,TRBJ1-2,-,CSVYFPADYGYTF,TGCAGCGTCTACTTTCCCGCGGACTATGGCTACACCTTC
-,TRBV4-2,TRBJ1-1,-,CASSQDGINTEAFF,TGTGCCAGCAGCCAAGACGGGATTAACACTGAAGCTTTCTTT
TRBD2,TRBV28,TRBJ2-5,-,CASSLYPSGRETQYF,TGTGCCAGCAGTTTGTATCCTAGCGGGAGGGAGACCCAGTACTTC
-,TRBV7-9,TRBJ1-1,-,CASSEKTVNTEAFF,TGTGCCAGCAGCGAAAAAACAGTGAACACTGAAGCTTTCTTT
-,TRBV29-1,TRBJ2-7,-,CSVTTPLGIPYEQYF,TGCAGCGTCACCACACCCCTCGGGATCCCCTACGAGCAGTACTTC
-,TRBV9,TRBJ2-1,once,CASSVLGGVSYNEQFF,TGTGCCAGCAGCGTACTTGGCGGGGTCTCCTACAATGAGCAGTTCTTC
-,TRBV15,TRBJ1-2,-,CATSSQGGGYTF,TGTGCCACCAGCTCCCAAGGGGGAGGCTACACCTTC
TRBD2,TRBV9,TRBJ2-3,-,CASSPLGSGGAGDTQYF,TGTGCCAGCAGCCCCCTGGGTAGCGGGGGGGCCGGGGATACGCAGTATTTT
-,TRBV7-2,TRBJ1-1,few,CASSPWERMNTEAFF,TGTGCCAGCAGCCCCTGGGAGAGAATGAACACTGAAGCTTTCTTT
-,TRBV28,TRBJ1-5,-,CASLQWGGATYQPQHF,TGTGCCAGCCTCCAATGGGGGGGGGCTACGTATCAGCCCCAGCATTTT
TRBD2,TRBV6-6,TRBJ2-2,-,CASPGGTGELFF,TGTGCCAGCCCGGGAGGGACCGGGGAGCTGTTTTTT
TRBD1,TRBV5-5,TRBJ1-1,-,CASDSTGMNTEAFF,TGTGCCAGCGACTCGACAGGGATGAACACTGAAGCTTTCTTT
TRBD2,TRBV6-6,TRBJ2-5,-,CASTFEGSSGRETQYF,TGTGCCAGCACTTTCGAGGGTTCTAGCGGGAGGGAGACCCAGTACTTC
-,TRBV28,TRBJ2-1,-,CASIIGGTTYNEQFF,TGTGCCAGCATCATAGGGGGGACTACCTACAATGAGCAGTTCTTC
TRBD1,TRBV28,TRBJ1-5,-,CASRRQGANQPQHF,TGTGCCAGCCGACGACAGGGGGCAAATCAGCCCCAGCATTTT
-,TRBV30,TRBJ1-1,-,CAWKRPGFEVGTEAFF,TGTGCCTGGAAGCGTCCAGGGTTCGAGGTGGGCACTGAAGCTTTCTTT
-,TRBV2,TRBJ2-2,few,CASSEEPQTGELFF,TGTGCCAGCAGTGAGGAGCCCCAAACCGGGGAGCTGTTTTTT
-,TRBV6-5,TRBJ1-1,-,CASSYSEGGTEAFF,TGTGCCAGCAGTTACTCGGAAGGGGGCACTGAAGCTTTCTTT
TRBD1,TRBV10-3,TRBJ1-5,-,CAISESVSGGATSNQPQHF,TGTGCCATCAGTGAGTCGGTATCAGGGGGCGCGACCAGCAATCAGCCCCAGCATTTT
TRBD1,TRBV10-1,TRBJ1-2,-,CASTNYRGRETNYGYTF,TGCGCCAGCACCAACTACAGGGGCCGAGAGACGAACTATGGCTACACCTTC
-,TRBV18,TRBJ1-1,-,CASSPTALNTEAFF,TGTGCCAGCTCACCGACAGCCCTCAACACTGAAGCTTTCTTT